This entry lists 21 T cell receptor beta chains sequenced from one sample in a study of T cells after yellow fever vaccination. TCRdb itself ran the 5' RACE reads through MiXCR, one entry per CDR3 protein. This table holds about 320,000 distinct CDR3 sequences, 4% to 5.5% found once. Sample: PBMCs, taken 15 days after the yellow fever booster vaccination. The receptors shown here come from a man aged 18 to 29 who received the YFV17D yellow fever vaccine.

This clonotype has at least ten counts. The CDR3, as DNA: TGCGCCAGCAGCCAAGGATCGGACAGGGGTAATGAAAAACTGTTTTTT. It encodes CASSQGSDRGNEKLFF. The V call is TRBV4-3, the J call TRBJ1-4, with 9 positions matching TRBD1. Trimming cost V 1 base and J 4 bases; bases outside gene matches: 4. This CDR3 is built from 16 residues. Per germline, CDR1 LGHNA and CDR2 YSLEER.

This clonotype has ten or more counts. J is TRBJ2-2 and V is TRBV15; D is uncertain. V was cut by 0 bases and J by 5 bases, with 10 bases left in between. Germline V gives CDR1 LNHNV, CDR2 YYDKDF (reference sequence). This CDR3 is 15 amino acids long. The CDR3 region is CATSRDWAATGELFF. The CDR3 DNA follows: TGTGCCACCAGCAGAGATTGGGCGGCTACCGGGGAGCTGTTTTTT.

This chain joins TRBV5-1 and TRBJ2-1; 9 bases agree with TRBD2. The CDR3 spans 14 residues. Trimming at V came to 8 bases and at J to 4 bases, leaving 7 bases not matched to a gene. Germline CDR1 and CDR2: SGHRS and YFSETQ. As DNA, the CDR3 is TGCGCCAGTTATAGCGGGGGCCGTTACAATGAGCAGTTCTTC. Encoded protein: CASYSGGRYNEQFF.

This clonotype was counted only a few times. The V call is TRBV20-1, the J call TRBJ2-2; TRBD1 matches 7 bases. Trimming cost V 5 bases and J 6 bases; bases outside gene matches: 6. Germline assignment: CDR1 DFQATT and CDR2 SNEGSKA (reference sequence). The CDR3 consists of 13 residues. The CDR3 nucleotides are TGCAGTGCTTGGGACAGATTGCCCGGGGAGCTGTTTTTT. The encoded protein is CSAWDRLPGELFF.

This clonotype was counted a few times. The V and J genes are TRBV9 and TRBJ2-3, with TRBD2 matching 16 bases. Germline CDR1 and CDR2: SGDLS and YYNGEE. V trimming: 3 bases; J trimming: 5 bases; junction bases outside the gene matches: 3. The CDR3 totals 16 residues. The CDR3 protein is CASSAGLAGGQDTQYF. DNA of the CDR3: TGTGCCAGCAGCGCGGGACTAGCGGGGGGGCAAGATACGCAGTATTTT.

This clonotype was recorded at least ten times. The genes are TRBV20-1 and TRBJ2-5; D tentatively fits TRBD1 or TRBD2 (7 bases each). This CDR3 is 13 amino acids long. Germline-derived CDR1 and CDR2 are DFQATT and SNEGSKA (reference sequence). Trimming pared 5 bases from V and 5 bases from J, leaving 15 bases between. The CDR3 loop reads CSAHAGGAETQYF. The DNA for the CDR3 is TGCAGTGCTCACGCAGGGGGGGCCGAGACCCAGTACTTC.

This rearrangement joins TRBV5-6 to TRBJ2-5; 7 positions agree with TRBD1. The ends lost 3 bases at V and 5 bases at J; junction bases unmatched: 10. Per germline, CDR1 SGHDT and CDR2 YYEEEE. The CDR3 has 15 amino acids. This chain's CDR3 is CASSSDRVQGETQYF. CDR3 sequence (DNA): TGTGCCAGCAGCTCTGACAGGGTCCAAGGGGAGACCCAGTACTTC.

This clonotype appeared a few times. This sequence joins TRBV10-3 and TRBJ2-7; the D is unclear. This CDR3 contains 15 residues. The germline gives CDR1 ENHRY, CDR2 SYGVKD. The germline V and J ends were trimmed by 2 bases and 0 bases, with 11 bases remaining between them. The CDR3 region is CAISEGSISSYEQYV. CDR3 DNA sequence: TGTGCCATCAGTGAGGGTTCCATCAGCTCCTACGAGCAGTACGTC.

V and J are TRBV19 and TRBJ2-5, with TRBD1 matching over 10 bases. The CDR3 is 14 amino acids. CDR1 LNHDA and CDR2 SQIVND come from the germline V gene (reference sequence). V lost 6 bases, J lost 7 bases, and 8 bases stayed unmatched. This CDR3 is CASRPGQGIGTQYF. DNA of the CDR3: TGTGCCAGTAGACCGGGACAGGGGATCGGGACCCAGTACTTC. The full variable domain, in which reference TRBV19 and TRBJ2-5 provide the parts outside the CDR3, is DGGITQSPKYLFRKEGQNVTLSCEQNLNHDAMYWYRQDPGQGLRLIYYSQIVNDFQKGDIAEGYSVSREKKESFPLTVTSAQKNPTAFYLCASRPGQGIGTQYFGPGTRLLVL.

This clonotype occurred a few times. This chain links TRBV7-2 with TRBJ2-7; no reliable D call. V shed 1 base and J shed 9 bases, with 13 bases lying between them. This CDR3 has 13 amino acids. Germline V gene sequence: CDR1 SGHTA, CDR2 FQGNSA. DNA for the CDR3: TGTGCCAGCAGCTTAGATCCCCTCGTGGGGCAGTACGTC. Translated, it gives CASSLDPLVGQYV.

There are many counts of this clonotype. The chain has TRBV4-1 and TRBJ2-3; D unclear. The germline gives CDR1 MGHRA, CDR2 YSYEKL. Trimming pared 1 base from V and 4 bases from J, leaving 12 bases between. This CDR3 spans 15 amino acids. CDR3 in amino acids: CASSQAHPVPDTQYF. The CDR3, as DNA: TGCGCCAGCAGCCAAGCTCACCCGGTCCCAGATACGCAGTATTTT.

This clonotype was counted many times. The chain employs TRBV7-2 and TRBJ1-1; D is unresolved. The CDR3 is made up of 13 amino acids. Germline assignment: CDR1 SGHTA and CDR2 FQGNSA. Trimming stripped 3 bases from V and 3 bases from J, with 8 bases between. The CDR3 nucleotides read TGTGCCAGCAGCTTGAATCAGGACACTGAAGCTTTCTTT. It yields the protein CASSLNQDTEAFF.

This chain joins TRBV5-1 and TRBJ2-4; 8 bases agree with TRBD1. J was trimmed by 6 bases and V by 4 bases; bases with no gene match: 6. The CDR3 has 14 residues. Germline lookup yields CDR1 SGHRS and CDR2 YFSETQ. CDR3 coding DNA: TGCGCCAGCAGCCCGGGCACAGGGGGAAACATTCAGTACTTC. Amino acids: CASSPGTGGNIQYF. Using reference TRBV5-1 and TRBJ2-4 for the parts outside the CDR3, the full variable domain is KAGVTQTPRYLIKTRGQQVTLSCSPISGHRSVSWYQQTPGQGLQFLFEYFSETQRNKGNFPGRFSGRQFSNSRSEMNVSTLELGDSALYLCASSPGTGGNIQYFGAGTRLSVL.

This clonotype occurred a few times. The chain carries TRBV20-1 and TRBJ1-5; D gene unclear. In germline, CDR1 is DFQATT, CDR2 SNEGSKA (reference sequence). Trimming shortened V by 3 bases and J by 3 bases, and 6 bases separated the two germline ends. CDR3 size: 12 residues. CDR3 coding DNA: TGCAGTGCTAGGAGCCCCAATCAGCCCCAGCATTTT. It codes for CSARSPNQPQHF.

The sample holds many counts of this clonotype. This sequence joins TRBV10-3 and TRBJ2-1, with TRBD2 matching over 11 bases. The germline gives CDR1 ENHRY, CDR2 SYGVKD. The J segment lost 6 bases and the V segment lost 5 bases, leaving 6 bases of the junction unmatched. CDR3 length equals 15 residues. This CDR3 is CAISRGLAESNEQFF. The CDR3 DNA reads as TGTGCCATCAGTAGGGGACTAGCGGAGAGCAATGAGCAGTTCTTC.

This clonotype was picked up many times. The chain is built from TRBV4-1 and TRBJ1-5; TRBD1 agrees at 7 bases. The CDR3 is 16 amino acids. Germline V gives CDR1 MGHRA, CDR2 YSYEKL. Trimming removed 3 bases from V and 4 bases from J; junction bases left unmatched: 9. CDR3 residues: CASSHETGTMNQPQHF. The CDR3 bases are TGCGCCAGCAGCCACGAGACAGGGACAATGAATCAGCCCCAGCATTTT.

This clonotype was counted ten times or more. V usage is TRBV12-3 or TRBV12-4 and J usage is TRBJ2-2; D is unclear. Deletions cut 8 bases from V and 7 bases from J, with 20 bases between. The CDR3 length is 15 residues. The CDR3 region has the DNA TGTGCCAGCTCACACAGCCCCTTCTCCGGCGGGGAGCTGTTTTTT. Amino acids: CASSHSPFSGGELFF.

The CDR3 sequence is CASSQDWGSGGTDTQYF. The CDR3 nucleotides read TGTGCCAGCAGCCAAGATTGGGGTAGCGGGGGGACAGATACGCAGTATTTT. The genes are TRBV3-1 and TRBJ2-3; 10 bases align to TRBD2. CDR1 is LGHDT, CDR2 YNNKEL, per germline (reference sequence). V was pared by 0 bases and J by 3 bases, with 6 bases of the junction left unmatched. This CDR3 has 17 amino acids.

The V and J genes are TRBV19 and TRBJ1-5, with D possibly matching TRBD1 (5 bases). The germline gives CDR1 LNHDA, CDR2 SQIVND (reference sequence). The CDR3 totals 13 residues. Trimming cost V 8 bases and J 4 bases, with 12 bases left between them. CDR3 loop: CASRDRINQPQHF. As DNA, the CDR3 is TGTGCCAGTCGTGACAGAATTAATCAGCCCCAGCATTTT.

This clonotype has a handful of counts. The chain employs TRBV15 and TRBJ2-4, with 9 bases aligning to TRBD1. The V segment lost 2 bases and the J segment 10 bases; nucleotides outside the gene matches: 9. The CDR3 spans 15 residues. CDR1 is LNHNV and CDR2 is YYDKDF in the germline V gene (reference sequence). The CDR3 spells CATSRIAGQGRIQYF. As DNA, the CDR3 is TGTGCCACCAGCAGAATTGCGGGACAGGGACGAATTCAGTACTTC.

At least ten counts were recorded for this clonotype. The chain recombines TRBV4-3 with TRBJ2-5; a possible D gene is TRBD1 (5 bases). The CDR3 has 15 amino acids. CDR1 is LGHNA, CDR2 YSLEER, per germline. V lost 4 bases, J lost 3 bases, and 15 bases lay in between. CDR3 loop: CASSRWGAGKETQYF. CDR3 sequence (DNA): TGCGCCAGCAGCCGTTGGGGTGCAGGGAAAGAGACCCAGTACTTC.